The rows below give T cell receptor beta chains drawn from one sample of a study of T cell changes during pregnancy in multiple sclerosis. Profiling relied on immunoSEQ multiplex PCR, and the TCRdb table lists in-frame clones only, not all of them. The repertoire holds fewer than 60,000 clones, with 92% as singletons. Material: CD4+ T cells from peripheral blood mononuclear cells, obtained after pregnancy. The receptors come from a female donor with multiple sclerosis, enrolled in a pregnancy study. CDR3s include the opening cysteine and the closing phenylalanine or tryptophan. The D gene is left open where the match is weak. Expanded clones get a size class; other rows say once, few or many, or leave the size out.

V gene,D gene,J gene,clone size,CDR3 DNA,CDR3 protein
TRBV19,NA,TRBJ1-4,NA,TGTGCCAGCCGCCTACAGGGCGGCGATGAAAAACTGTTTTTT,CASRLQGGDEKLFF
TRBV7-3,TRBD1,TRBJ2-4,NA,TGTGCCAGCAGCTTAGGGGGCCAGGGGGTATACATTCAGTACTTC,CASSLGGQGVYIQYF
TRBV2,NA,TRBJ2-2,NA,TGTGCCAGCACCCTAGGCGCGAACACCGGGGAGCTGTTTTTT,CASTLGANTGELFF
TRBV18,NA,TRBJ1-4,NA,TGTGCCAGCTCACCACAGGGGGAAGAAAAACTGTTTTTT,CASSPQGEEKLFF
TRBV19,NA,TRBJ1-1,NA,TGTGCCAGTAGTTTTGGGCTCCGGAACACTGAAGCTTTCTTT,CASSFGLRNTEAFF
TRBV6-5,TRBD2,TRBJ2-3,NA,TGTGCCAGCAGTTCCACCGGGACTAGAGGTGCAGATACGCAGTATTTT,CASSSTGTRGADTQYF
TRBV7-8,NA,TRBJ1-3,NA,TGTGCCAGCAGCGTCATTTACAGGGCTGGAAACACCATATATTTT,CASSVIYRAGNTIYF
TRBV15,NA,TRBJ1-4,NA,TGTGCCACCAGCCCCCGGGGGAGCAGGCTCACTAATGAAAAACTGTTTTTT,CATSPRGSRLTNEKLFF
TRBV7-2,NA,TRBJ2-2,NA,TGTGCCAGCAGCCCACCTAGTGGTGGACTGAACACCGGGGAGCTGTTTTTT,CASSPPSGGLNTGELFF
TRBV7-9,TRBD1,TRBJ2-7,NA,TGTGCCAGCAGCTTACAGGGGGCCTCCTACGAGCAGTACTTC,CASSLQGASYEQYF
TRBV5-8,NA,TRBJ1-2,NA,TGTGCCAGCAGCTTGGCCGGGTTAGCTAACTATGGCTACACCTTC,CASSLAGLANYGYTF
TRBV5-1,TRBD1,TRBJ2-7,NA,TGCGCCAGCAGCTCCTCCCCGGGACAGGGCTGGATCTACGAGCAGTACTTC,CASSSSPGQGWIYEQYF
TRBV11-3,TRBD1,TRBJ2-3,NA,TGTGCCAGCAGCTTGGACAGGGGGTTGCAGTATTTT,CASSLDRGLQYF
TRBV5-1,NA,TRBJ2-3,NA,TGCGCCAGCAAGCAAATAACTAGCACAGATACGCAGTATTTT,CASKQITSTDTQYF
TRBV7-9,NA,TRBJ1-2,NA,TGTGCCAGCAGCTTCCTCGGGGGGCGTGTACAGGCGAACTATGGCTACACCTTC,CASSFLGGRVQANYGYTF
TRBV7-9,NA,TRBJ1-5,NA,TGTGCCAGCAGCCTGGATGGCAGGGGAGGCAATCAGCCCCAGCATTTT,CASSLDGRGGNQPQHF
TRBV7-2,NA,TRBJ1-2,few,TGTGCCAGCAGCCTTGCGTATGGCTACACCTTC,CASSLAYGYTF
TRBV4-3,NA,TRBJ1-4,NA,TGCGCCAGCAGCCAAGATGATAGAGGGTGGGATGAAAAACTGTTTTTT,CASSQDDRGWDEKLFF
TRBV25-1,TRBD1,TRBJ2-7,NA,TGTGCCAGCAGTGAATCGGCAGGGACAGCAACCTACGAGCAGTACTTC,CASSESAGTATYEQYF
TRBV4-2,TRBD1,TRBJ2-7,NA,TGTGCCAGCAGCCAGTTGACAGGGGCTATCTACGAGCAGTACTTC,CASSQLTGAIYEQYF
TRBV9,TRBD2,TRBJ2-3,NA,TGTGCCAGCAGCGTAGACGTAGCGGGGGCGGATACGCAGTATTTT,CASSVDVAGADTQYF
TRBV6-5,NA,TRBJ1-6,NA,TGTGCCAGCAGTTACTCCACAGGTTATAATTCACCCCTCCACTTT,CASSYSTGYNSPLHF
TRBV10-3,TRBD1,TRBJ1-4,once,TGTGCCATCAGTGGGGGACAGGGGGTTAATGAAAAACTGTTTTTT,CAISGGQGVNEKLFF
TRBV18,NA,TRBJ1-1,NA,TGTGCCAGCTCACCACTCTCGGGCACTGAAGCTTTCTTT,CASSPLSGTEAFF
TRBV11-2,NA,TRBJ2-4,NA,TGTGCCAGCAGCTTAGAGCGGGTAGCCAAAAACATTCAGTACTTC,CASSLERVAKNIQYF
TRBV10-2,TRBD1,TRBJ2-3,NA,TGCGCCAGCAGTGATAAGGACAGGGTTACGGATACGCAGTATTTT,CASSDKDRVTDTQYF
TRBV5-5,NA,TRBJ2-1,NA,TGTGCCAGCAGCTTAAGACAGGACAATGAGCAGTTCTTC,CASSLRQDNEQFF
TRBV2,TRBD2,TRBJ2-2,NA,TGTGCCAGCAAATTGGGACTAGCCACCGGGGAGCTGTTTTTT,CASKLGLATGELFF
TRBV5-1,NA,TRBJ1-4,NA,TGCGCCAGCAGCTTGGACAGGGTCACTAATGAAAAACTGTTTTTT,CASSLDRVTNEKLFF
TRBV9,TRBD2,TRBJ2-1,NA,TGTGCCAGCAGCAGACAGCGGGGGGGCTGGGATGAGCAGTTCTTC,CASSRQRGGWDEQFF
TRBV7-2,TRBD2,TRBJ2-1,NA,TGTGCCAGTAGGATAGCGGGACCGAATGAGCAGTTCTTC,CASRIAGPNEQFF
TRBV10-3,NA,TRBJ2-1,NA,TGTGCCATCAAACTACCCGGGGATGAGCAGTTCTTC,CAIKLPGDEQFF
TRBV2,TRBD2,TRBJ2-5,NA,TGTGCCAGCAGTCCCTTAGCGGGGGGGCCGCGGGAGACCCAGTACTTC,CASSPLAGGPRETQYF
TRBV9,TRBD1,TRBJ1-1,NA,TGTGCCAGCAGCCGACAGGGGGCGCTGAACACTGAAGCTTTCTTT,CASSRQGALNTEAFF
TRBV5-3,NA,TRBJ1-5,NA,TGTGCCAGAAGCTTGAGACTCAGCAATCAGCCCCAGCATTTT,CARSLRLSNQPQHF
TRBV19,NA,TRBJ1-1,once,TGTGCCAGTAAGGCCGGGGGGCTAGAGAACACTGAAGCTTTCTTT,CASKAGGLENTEAFF
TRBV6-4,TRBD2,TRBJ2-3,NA,TGTGCCAGCAGTGTCCTAGCGGGGGGGCGCACAGATACGCAGTATTTT,CASSVLAGGRTDTQYF
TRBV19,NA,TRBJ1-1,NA,TGTGCCAGTAGTATAACGGTCCAGGGCCACACTGAAGCTTTCTTT,CASSITVQGHTEAFF
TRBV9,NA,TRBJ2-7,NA,TGTGCCAGCAGCGTAGAGGTGGGGGGAGCCTACGAGCAGTACTTC,CASSVEVGGAYEQYF
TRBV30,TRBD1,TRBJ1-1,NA,TGTGCCTGGCGACTAGCCGGGACAGGGAATACTGAAGCTTTCTTT,CAWRLAGTGNTEAFF
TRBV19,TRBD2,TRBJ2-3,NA,TGTGCCAGTAGTAAGGGGACTAGCGGGGGGTTGGATACGCAGTATTTT,CASSKGTSGGLDTQYF
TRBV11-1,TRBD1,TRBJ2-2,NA,TGTGCCAGCAGCTTTCAGGACAGGGCAAACGGGGAGCTGTTTTTT,CASSFQDRANGELFF